This entry lists 24 T cell receptor beta chains sequenced from one sample in a study of technical replicates of blood from a handful of donors. Some clones are missing from TCRdb's copy, which holds only in-frame ones; the method was immunoSEQ multiplex PCR. The data contain just over 55,000 clones, 90% to 95% of them singletons. Input material: PBMCs. The receptors were sampled from a human donor in good health. Some clones in this sample may be carry-over from other donors' samples.

V is TRBV30 and J is TRBJ1-6, with 7 bases that match TRBD1. Germline values: CDR1 GTSNPN, CDR2 SVGIG (reference sequence). The length of the CDR3 is 15 residues. The ends lost 2 bases at V and 4 bases at J; junction bases unmatched: 5. CDR3 sequence reads: CAWSTRQGYNSPLHF. The CDR3 nucleotides are TGTGCCTGGAGTACCAGACAGGGTTATAATTCACCCCTCCACTTT.

This chain links TRBV19 with TRBJ2-7, with D unclear. The V gene's germline CDR1 is LNHDA and CDR2 SQIVND (reference sequence). The CDR3 runs 14 residues. Between the trimmed V and J ends, which lost 6 bases and 2 bases, there was a span of 14 bases. The CDR3 loop is CASSPLLKPYEQYF. The CDR3 DNA reads TGTGCCAGTAGCCCCCTACTGAAACCCTACGAGCAGTACTTC.

The V and J genes are TRBV7-8 and TRBJ2-2; 11 nucleotides match TRBD2. Germline assignment: CDR1 SGHVS and CDR2 FQNEAQ. This CDR3 region has 18 residues. Trimming took 1 base from V and 3 from J; bases not matched to a gene: 7. The CDR3 here is CASSLVGSGRADTGELFF. CDR3 bases: TGTGCCAGCAGCTTAGTGGGTAGCGGGAGGGCCGACACCGGGGAGCTGTTTTTT.

The chain carries TRBV5-1 and TRBJ2-3; the match to TRBD2 covers 15 bases. V lost 5 bases and J lost 8; bases outside the gene matches: 6. Per germline, CDR1 SGHRS and CDR2 YFSETQ. The CDR3 has 15 amino acids. The DNA of the CDR3 is TGCGCCAGCAGTCCGGGACTAGCGGGAGGCGGTACGCAGTATTTT. This gives the protein CASSPGLAGGGTQYF.

This clone occurred a few times. The chain combines TRBV9 with TRBJ2-3, with 7 bases matching TRBD2. There are 15 residues in the CDR3. With 0 bases clipped from V and 4 bases from J, the junction kept 5 bases outside the gene matches. Germline-derived CDR1 and CDR2 are SGDLS and YYNGEE. CDR3 region: CASSVAGTMADTQYF. CDR3 in DNA: TGTGCCAGCAGCGTAGCTGGGACTATGGCAGATACGCAGTATTTT. The variable domain in full, with the rest retrieved from reference TRBV9 and TRBJ2-3, is DSGVTQTPKHLITATGQRVTLRCSPRSGDLSVYWYQQSLDQGLQFLIQYYNGEERAKGNILERFSAQQFPDLHSELNLSSLELGDSALYFCASSVAGTMADTQYFGPGTRLTVL.

The rearrangement joins TRBV5-4 to TRBJ2-1; 8 nucleotides match TRBD2. The CDR3 totals 13 residues. V shed 0 bases, J shed 9 bases, and the junction held 2 bases outside the gene matches. Germline V gene lookup returns CDR1 SGHNT and CDR2 YYREEE (reference sequence). The CDR3 DNA reads TGTGCCAGCAGCTTGGGGACTAGCAGTGAGCAGTTCTTC. Translation: CASSLGTSSEQFF. The full variable domain, in which reference TRBV5-4 and TRBJ2-1 provide the parts outside the CDR3, is ETGVTQSPTHLIKTRGQQVTLRCSSQSGHNTVSWYQQALGQGPQFIFQYYREEENGRGNFPPRFSGLQFPNYSSELNVNALELDDSALYLCASSLGTSSEQFFGPGTRLTVL.

The rearrangement joins TRBV9 to TRBJ2-1; no clear D. The CDR3 covers 14 residues. With 2 bases removed from V and 3 bases from J, the gap between germline ends came to 9 bases. Germline V gives CDR1 SGDLS, CDR2 YYNGEE. CDR3 in amino acids: CASSVSDSYNEQFF. CDR3 coding DNA: TGTGCCAGCAGCGTCTCCGATAGCTACAATGAGCAGTTCTTC.

Concerning this clone itself: An end of the junction does not agree with germline; a read error may underlie this. This rearrangement joins TRBV15 to TRBJ2-4; 14 bases are a match to TRBD2. This CDR3 spans 17 amino acids. Germline V gene lookup returns CDR1 LNHNV and CDR2 YYDKDF (reference sequence). The CDR3 loop reads CATSAPTSGGARNIQYF. CDR3 nucleotides: TGTGCCACCAGCGCCCCGACTAGCGGGGGGGCCAGAAACATTCAGTACTTC.

This chain connects TRBV18 to TRBJ2-2; weak D call: TRBD2 (5 bases). Germline V gives CDR1 KGHSH, CDR2 LQKENI. V was clipped by 2 bases and J by 4 bases, with 8 bases between them. The CDR3 is 14 residues long. The CDR3, as DNA: TGTGCCAGCTCACCAAACCGGGGCACCGGGGAGCTGTTTTTT. Its translation: CASSPNRGTGELFF.

The chain combines TRBV9 with TRBJ2-3; a possible D gene is TRBD1 (5 bases). Between the trimmed V and J ends, which lost 2 bases and 5 bases, there was a span of 21 bases. This CDR3 comprises 17 residues. Germline loops: CDR1 SGDLS, CDR2 YYNGEE. The CDR3 nucleotides are TGTGCCAGCAGCGTCTCCTCGGACACGGCGGTAGGAGATACGCAGTATTTT. It encodes CASSVSSDTAVGDTQYF.

DNA of the CDR3: TGTGCCAGCAGCAAAGGGACAGCAAATACTGAAGCTTTCTTT. Protein sequence: CASSKGTANTEAFF. The V and J genes are TRBV9 and TRBJ1-1; TRBD1 aligns across 7 bases. CDR3 length equals 14 residues. Looked up from germline, CDR1 is SGDLS and CDR2 is YYNGEE. V was clipped by 4 bases and J by 5 bases; unmatched bases: 8.

The chain combines TRBV6-6 with TRBJ2-3; TRBD2 matches at 9 bases. Germline V gives CDR1 MNHNY, CDR2 SVGAGI (reference sequence). The CDR3 loop spans 15 amino acids. V gave up 2 bases and J gave up 4 bases; unmatched junction bases: 4. The CDR3 reads CASSYGLAGSDTQYF. The CDR3, as DNA: TGTGCCAGCAGTTACGGGCTAGCGGGGTCAGATACGCAGTATTTT.

The rearrangement uses TRBV5-4 and TRBJ2-5; the match to TRBD2 covers 13 bases. The CDR3 covers 16 residues. The V segment lost 4 bases and the J segment 4 bases; nucleotides outside the gene matches: 7. Per the germline V gene, CDR1 is SGHNT and CDR2 is YYREEE (reference sequence). In nucleotides, the CDR3 is TGTGCCAGCAGCCGACTGGGACTAGCGGGAATAGAGACCCAGTACTTC. It yields the protein CASSRLGLAGIETQYF.

The rearrangement uses TRBV7-2 and TRBJ1-5; D is ambiguous. Trimming shortened V by 1 base and J by 9 bases, and 10 bases separated the two germline ends. CDR3 length equals 13 residues. The germline V gene encodes CDR1 SGHTA and CDR2 FQGNSA. CDR3 protein: CASSLDGSWPQHF. Written as DNA, the CDR3 is TGTGCCAGCAGCTTAGATGGGAGCTGGCCCCAGCATTTT.

This chain links TRBV27 with TRBJ1-1; D not resolved. V was pared by 5 bases and J by 7 bases, with 14 bases between. CDR1 and CDR2 from the germline V gene are MNHEY and SMNVEV (reference sequence). The CDR3 is 13 residues long. The CDR3 sequence is CASSTPTKSEAFF. CDR3 DNA sequence: TGTGCCAGCAGTACCCCCACTAAGAGTGAAGCTTTCTTT.

The V gene is TRBV6-5, the J gene TRBJ1-3; TRBD1 is a possible D gene (5 bases). The CDR3 length is 15 residues. V lost 4 bases to trimming and J lost 0 bases, with 10 bases between them. Germline loops: CDR1 MNHEY, CDR2 SVGAGI. As DNA, the CDR3 is TGTGCCAGCAGTTCATACAGGAGCTCTGGAAACACCATATATTTT. Translating it yields CASSSYRSSGNTIYF.

This chain joins TRBV18 and TRBJ1-6, with D maybe TRBD1 (5 bases). Trimming removed 2 bases from V and 3 bases from J, with 8 bases in between. CDR1 is KGHSH, CDR2 LQKENI, per germline. This CDR3 region has 15 residues. The CDR3 is CASSPGAYYNSPLHF. In nucleotides, the CDR3 is TGTGCCAGCTCACCAGGGGCCTACTATAATTCACCCCTCCACTTT.

This clone occurred once. The chain carries TRBV7-9 and TRBJ1-1; D is uncertain. The CDR3 loop spans 14 amino acids. Trimming removed 1 base from V and 0 bases from J, with 6 bases in between. The germline CDR1 and CDR2 sequences are SEHNR and FQNEAQ (reference sequence). CDR3 in amino acids: CASSLGIMNTEAFF. The CDR3 nucleotides are TGTGCCAGCAGCTTAGGTATTATGAACACTGAAGCTTTCTTT.

The genes are TRBV4-2 and TRBJ2-1; 7 bases align to TRBD2. CDR3 size: 14 residues. After removal of 0 bases from V and 10 bases from J, the junction contained 6 bases not matched to a gene. The germline V gene encodes CDR1 LGHNA and CDR2 YNFKEQ. CDR3 sequence reads: CASSQELISGEQFF. The DNA for the CDR3 is TGTGCCAGCAGCCAAGAGTTGATTAGCGGGGAGCAGTTCTTC.

The chain couples TRBV6-1 to TRBJ1-1; D unresolved. V lost 6 bases, J lost 1 base, and 12 bases lay in between. CDR3 length equals 14 residues. From germline, CDR1 is MNHNS and CDR2 SASEGT. The DNA of the CDR3 is TGTGCCAGCAGAGAAAGAGGGTGGAACACTGAAGCTTTCTTT. Translation gives CASRERGWNTEAFF.

The chain joins TRBV25-1 to TRBJ2-3; D perhaps matches TRBD1 (5 bases). The CDR3 is 13 residues long. V gave up 7 bases and J gave up 12 bases, with 20 bases separating them. CDR1 MGHDK and CDR2 SYGVNS come from the germline V gene. CDR3 sequence: CASTIPQGRRQYF. The CDR3, as DNA: TGTGCCAGCACCATACCCCAGGGCCGTCGTCAGTATTTT.

J is TRBJ2-5 and V is TRBV11-2; D remains ambiguous. Trimming took off 5 bases at V and 0 bases at J, with 7 bases between the two ends. Germline-derived CDR1 and CDR2 are SGHAT and FQNNGV. The length of the CDR3 is 13 residues. The DNA for the CDR3 is TGTGCCAGCAGCCCCGGGTACCAAGAGACCCAGTACTTC. Protein sequence: CASSPGYQETQYF.

The CDR3 reads CASSASGDNTGELFF. The CDR3 nucleotides are TGCGCCAGCAGTGCCAGCGGGGATAACACCGGGGAGCTGTTTTTT. The J gene is TRBJ2-2, the V gene TRBV5-1, with 7 bases matching TRBD2. V shed 5 bases, J shed 2 bases, and the junction held 6 bases outside the gene matches. CDR3 length: 15 amino acids. Germline V gene lookup returns CDR1 SGHRS and CDR2 YFSETQ.

The chain links TRBV9 to TRBJ1-1; 8 positions agree with TRBD1. CDR1 and CDR2 (germline): SGDLS, YYNGEE. CDR3 length: 14 amino acids. Trimming at V came to 4 bases and at J to 5 bases, leaving 7 bases not matched to a gene. In nucleotides, the CDR3 is TGTGCCAGCAGCCCTCGGACAGGGTTGACTGAAGCTTTCTTT. Its protein product is CASSPRTGLTEAFF. Full variable domain (remainder filled in from reference TRBV9 and TRBJ1-1): DSGVTQTPKHLITATGQRVTLRCSPRSGDLSVYWYQQSLDQGLQFLIQYYNGEERAKGNILERFSAQQFPDLHSELNLSSLELGDSALYFCASSPRTGLTEAFFGQGTRLTVV.